This T cell receptor beta chain was identified during a study of early T cells in non-severe SARS-CoV-2 infection. Notes on the study in general: VDJdb matches were skewed toward anti-spike CD8 T cell responses.

Trimming pared 5 bases from V and 2 bases from J, leaving 13 bases between. The V gene's germline CDR1 is SNHLY and CDR2 FYNNEI. The CDR3 length is 15 residues. This clonotype was seen a handful of times. Its specificity is not known. Each cDNA molecule carried a unique molecular identifier. TCRdb passed the 5' RACE reads through MiXCR, listing each CDR3 protein once. The sample shows about 37,000 distinct CDR3 sequences, roughly 5.9% of them seen only once. The receptor was derived from an adult who was a healthcare worker with PCR-confirmed SARS-CoV-2 infection or an uninfected control (not recorded which). The V gene is TRBV2, the J gene TRBJ2-4, with D uncertain. Sequencing was carried out using whole blood. CDR3 nucleotide sequence: TGTGCCAGCAGTCCTATAGGAGCGACCAAAAACATTCAGTACTTC. Its protein product is CASSPIGATKNIQYF.